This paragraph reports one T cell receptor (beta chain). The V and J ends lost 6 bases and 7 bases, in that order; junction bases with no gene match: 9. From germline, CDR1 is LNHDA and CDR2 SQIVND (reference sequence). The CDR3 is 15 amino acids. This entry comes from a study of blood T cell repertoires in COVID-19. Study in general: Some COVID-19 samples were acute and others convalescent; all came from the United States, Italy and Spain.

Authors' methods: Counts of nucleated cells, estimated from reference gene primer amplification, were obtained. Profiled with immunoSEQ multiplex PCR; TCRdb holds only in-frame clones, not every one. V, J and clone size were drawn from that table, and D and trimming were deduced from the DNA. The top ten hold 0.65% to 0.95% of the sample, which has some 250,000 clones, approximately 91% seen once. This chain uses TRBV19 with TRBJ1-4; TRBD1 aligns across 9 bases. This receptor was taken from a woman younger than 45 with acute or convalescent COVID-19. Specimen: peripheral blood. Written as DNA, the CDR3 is TGTGCCAGTAGAATACAGGGGGCGCGCGTTGAAAAACTGTTTTTT. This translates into CASRIQGARVEKLFF.